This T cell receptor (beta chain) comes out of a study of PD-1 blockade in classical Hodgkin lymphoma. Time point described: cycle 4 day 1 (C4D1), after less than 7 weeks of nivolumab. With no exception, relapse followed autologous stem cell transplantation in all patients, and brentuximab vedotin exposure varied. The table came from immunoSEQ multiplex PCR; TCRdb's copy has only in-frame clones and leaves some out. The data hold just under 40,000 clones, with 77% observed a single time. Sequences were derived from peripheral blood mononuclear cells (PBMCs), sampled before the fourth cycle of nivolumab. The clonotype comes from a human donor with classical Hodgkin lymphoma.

CDR3 amino acids: CSVEVGRLGEQYF. CDR3 sequence (DNA): TGCAGCGTTGAGGTGGGTAGGCTAGGCGAGCAGTACTTC. This chain connects TRBV29-1 to TRBJ2-7; D gene unclear. The V end lost 3 bases, the J end lost 6 bases, and 15 bases lay between the germline ends. The CDR3 loop spans 13 amino acids. Germline V CDR1 and CDR2: SQVTM, ANQGSEA.